The 5 T cell receptor beta chains reported below all come from one sample, sequenced in a study of blood T cell repertoires in COVID-19. Some clones are missing from TCRdb's copy, which holds only in-frame ones; the method was immunoSEQ multiplex PCR. The profile shows 150,000 to 200,000 clones, 65% to 90% of them singletons. Specimen: peripheral blood. The receptors were gathered from a middle-aged woman with COVID-19, enrolled during active disease.

The chain combines TRBV18 with TRBJ1-5, with TRBD1 identical over 7 bases. CDR3 length equals 13 residues. Germline V lookup: CDR1 KGHSH, CDR2 LQKENI. V shed 8 bases, J shed 5 bases, and the junction held 6 bases outside the gene matches. CDR3 sequence: CASRKGGDQPQHF. The CDR3 bases are TGTGCCAGCCGAAAAGGGGGCGATCAGCCCCAGCATTTT. The whole variable domain, filled in from reference TRBV18 and TRBJ1-5, reads NAGVMQNPRHLVRRRGQEARLRCSPMKGHSHVYWYRQLPEEGLKFMVYLQKENIIDESGMPKERFSAEFPKEGPSILRIQQVVRGDSAAYFCASRKGGDQPQHFGDGTRLSIL.

The V call is TRBV6-5, the J call TRBJ2-3; TRBD1 matches at 8 bases. The trim removed 6 bases at V and 3 bases at J, leaving 8 bases unmatched. The germline CDR1 and CDR2 sequences are MNHEY and SVGAGI. The CDR3 consists of 15 residues. The CDR3 protein is CASRQQGAGTDTQYF. DNA for the CDR3: TGTGCCAGCAGACAGCAGGGGGCGGGAACAGATACGCAGTATTTT.

This chain connects TRBV7-6 to TRBJ2-2; 9 nucleotides align to TRBD2. In germline, CDR1 is SGHVS, CDR2 FNYEAQ. The CDR3 is 14 residues long. Losses at the gene ends were 4 bases for V and 5 bases for J; bases not matched to a gene: 2. The CDR3 is CASSSGLATGELFF. CDR3 in DNA: TGTGCCAGCAGCTCGGGACTAGCTACCGGGGAGCTGTTTTTT.

This clone was seen a few times. V gene TRBV6-1 combines with J gene TRBJ2-5; weak D call: TRBD2 (6 bases). The CDR3 is 15 amino acids. Germline CDR1 reads MNHNS; CDR2 reads SASEGT. The V and J ends lost 2 bases and 4 bases respectively, with 14 bases between them. In DNA form, the CDR3 reads TGTGCCAGCAGTGAAACCTGGGGGGTTCTAGAGACCCAGTACTTC. Protein sequence: CASSETWGVLETQYF.

This chain joins TRBV24-1 and TRBJ2-3; tentatively, D is TRBD1 (6 bases). Germline CDR1 reads KGHDR; CDR2 reads SFDVKD. V was cut by 4 bases and J by 2 bases, with 12 bases left in between. The CDR3 is made up of 15 amino acids. DNA of the CDR3: TGTGCCACCAGTGACCCGGGACATCACACAGATACGCAGTATTTT. As protein: CATSDPGHHTDTQYF.